This T cell receptor (beta chain) was observed in a study of cytomegalovirus exposure and HLA in healthy donors. Findings of the study overall: Some segments of the V type, notably TRBV6-2 and TRBV6-3, were excluded as indistinguishable. An analysis was carried out later, and it reportedly showed fewer N-insertions in an Asian-associated ancestry cluster than the roughly 700-donor mean.

V lost 3 bases, J lost 3 bases, and 4 bases stayed unmatched. The germline CDR1 and CDR2 sequences are LNHDA and SQIVND (reference sequence). This CDR3 is 15 amino acids long. As for this clone: The antigen is not known.

Vbeta (60) and Jbeta (13) primers were used in the PCR. As originally analysed: A later analysis counted 80 million or so unique TCR beta chains, 10 million to 12 million shared. This table comes from immunoSEQ multiplex PCR, and its TCRdb copy is limited to in-frame clones, with some not included. The V and J calls and the clone size are those of that table, but D and trimming were determined from the DNA. Of over 100,000 clones detected, almost 80% appear once; the ten largest clones hold roughly 1.5%. Sequenced sample: PBMCs. This sequence was found in a female donor in good health and CMV-seronegative. V gene TRBV19 combines with J gene TRBJ2-3, with 9 positions matching TRBD1. In nucleotides, the CDR3 is TGTGCCAGTAGTATCGGACAGGGGCTTACAGATACGCAGTATTTT. Amino acids: CASSIGQGLTDTQYF.